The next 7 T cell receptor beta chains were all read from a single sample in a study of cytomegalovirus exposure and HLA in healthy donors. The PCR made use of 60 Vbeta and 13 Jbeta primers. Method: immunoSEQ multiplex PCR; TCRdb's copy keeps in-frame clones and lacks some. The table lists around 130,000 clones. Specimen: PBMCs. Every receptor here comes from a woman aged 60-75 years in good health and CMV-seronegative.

Written as DNA, the CDR3 is TGTGCCAGCAGCCCCGTCCCGAACACTGAAGCTTTCTTT. Residues: CASSPVPNTEAFF. The chain joins TRBV9 to TRBJ1-1; D uncertain. V gave up 4 bases and J gave up 1 base, with 8 bases separating them. This CDR3 comprises 13 residues. Looked up from germline, CDR1 is SGDLS and CDR2 is YYNGEE.

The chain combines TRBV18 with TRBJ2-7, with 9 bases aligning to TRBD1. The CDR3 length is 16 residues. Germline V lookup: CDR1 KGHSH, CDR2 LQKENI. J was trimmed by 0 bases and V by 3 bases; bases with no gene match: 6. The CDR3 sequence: CASSPPGTGISYEQYF. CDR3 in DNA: TGTGCCAGCTCACCCCCCGGGACAGGGATCTCCTACGAGCAGTACTTC.

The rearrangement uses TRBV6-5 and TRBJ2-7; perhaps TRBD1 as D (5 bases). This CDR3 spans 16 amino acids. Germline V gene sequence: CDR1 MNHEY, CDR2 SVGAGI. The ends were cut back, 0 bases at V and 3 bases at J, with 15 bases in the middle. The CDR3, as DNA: TGTGCCAGCAGTTACTCATCTGGGCAGGGTAGCTACGAGCAGTACTTC. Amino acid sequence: CASSYSSGQGSYEQYF.

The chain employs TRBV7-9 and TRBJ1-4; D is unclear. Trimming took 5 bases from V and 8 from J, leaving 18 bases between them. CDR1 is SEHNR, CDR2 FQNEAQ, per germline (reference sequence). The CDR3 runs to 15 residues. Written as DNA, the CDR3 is TGTGCCAGCAGCCCTAGCTCACACCAAGGAGAAAAACTGTTTTTT. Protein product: CASSPSSHQGEKLFF.

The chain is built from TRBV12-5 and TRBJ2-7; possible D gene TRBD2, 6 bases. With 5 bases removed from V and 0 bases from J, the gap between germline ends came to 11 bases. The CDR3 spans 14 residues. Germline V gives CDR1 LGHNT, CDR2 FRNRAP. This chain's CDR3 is CASGRWEDSYEQYF. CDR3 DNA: TGTGCTAGTGGTCGTTGGGAGGACTCCTACGAGCAGTACTTC.

The CDR3 region has the DNA TGTGCCAGCAGTTTATCACAGGGGACCACTGAAGCTTTCTTT. Translated: CASSLSQGTTEAFF. The chain recombines TRBV28 with TRBJ1-1; 7 positions agree with TRBD1. Germline V gene sequence: CDR1 MDHEN, CDR2 SYDVKM. V lost 1 base, J lost 4 bases, and 3 bases stayed unmatched. The CDR3 loop spans 14 amino acids.

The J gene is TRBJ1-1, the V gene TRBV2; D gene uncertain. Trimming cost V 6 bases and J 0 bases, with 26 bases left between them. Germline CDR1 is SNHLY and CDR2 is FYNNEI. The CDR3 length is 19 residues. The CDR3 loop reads CASSEQQRGRLILNTEAFF. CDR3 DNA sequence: TGTGCCAGCAGCGAACAGCAGAGAGGGCGTTTAATATTGAACACTGAAGCTTTCTTT.